These T cell receptor beta chains were read from a single sample in a study of beta chain features in type 1 diabetes. Clones were sequenced by immunoSEQ multiplex PCR, and TCRdb holds only the in-frame ones, with some missing. The sample includes roughly 370,000 clones, 14% of them seen just once. Sequencing was performed on naive CD4+ T cells from blood. The source of these receptors is a man younger than 40 in good health. Each CDR3 is given with its conserved first and last residue. Fields, in order: J gene, V gene, CDR3 protein.

j_call: TRBJ2-3; v_call: TRBV10-3; cdr3_aa: CAISVRDLASDTQYF
j_call: TRBJ2-1; v_call: TRBV9; cdr3_aa: CASSTSTSGVYNEQFF
j_call: TRBJ2-1; v_call: TRBV6-5; cdr3_aa: CASSYLQENSNEQFF
j_call: TRBJ2-3; v_call: TRBV2; cdr3_aa: CASRRLAGTDTQYF
j_call: TRBJ2-1; v_call: TRBV6-5; cdr3_aa: CASSYRLAGDNEQFF
j_call: TRBJ2-4; v_call: TRBV5-1; cdr3_aa: CASSFDVENIQYF
j_call: TRBJ1-1; v_call: TRBV5-4; cdr3_aa: CASSLTTGEVAFF
j_call: TRBJ1-2; v_call: TRBV5-4; cdr3_aa: CASSKEPTASYGYTF
j_call: TRBJ2-3; v_call: TRBV5-6; cdr3_aa: CASSWGRQGTQYF
j_call: TRBJ2-1; v_call: TRBV6-5; cdr3_aa: CASSRGLNEQFF
j_call: TRBJ1-6; v_call: TRBV4-3; cdr3_aa: CASSQVRGNSPLHF
j_call: TRBJ1-1; v_call: TRBV29-1; cdr3_aa: CSVHTGQGTTEAFF
j_call: TRBJ2-5; v_call: TRBV5-6; cdr3_aa: CASSLPGETQYF
j_call: TRBJ2-5; v_call: TRBV18; cdr3_aa: CASSPLGVRETQYF
j_call: TRBJ2-1; v_call: TRBV5-4; cdr3_aa: CASSLGTSVYNEQFF
j_call: TRBJ2-6; v_call: TRBV5-6; cdr3_aa: CASSTGQAGRANVLTF
j_call: TRBJ2-1; v_call: TRBV9; cdr3_aa: CASSVVGGLYNEQFF
j_call: TRBJ2-3; v_call: TRBV7-8; cdr3_aa: CASSPVGLGLGQYF
j_call: TRBJ2-1; v_call: TRBV4-3; cdr3_aa: CASSRGLARNFYNEQFF
j_call: TRBJ2-1; v_call: TRBV30; cdr3_aa: CAWSVNREGEQFF
j_call: TRBJ1-2; v_call: TRBV18; cdr3_aa: CASSGNWGTNYGYTF
j_call: TRBJ2-1; v_call: TRBV5-1; cdr3_aa: CASSPSRGSYNEQFF
j_call: TRBJ2-5; v_call: TRBV5-6; cdr3_aa: CASRKWSAPETQYF
j_call: TRBJ1-2; v_call: TRBV5-4; cdr3_aa: CASSLERPSYGYTF
j_call: TRBJ1-2; v_call: TRBV25-1; cdr3_aa: CASSEWGQGSYGYTF
j_call: TRBJ1-2; v_call: TRBV4-1; cdr3_aa: CASSQAPGPNYGYTF
j_call: TRBJ2-1; v_call: TRBV5-4; cdr3_aa: CASSVGDRAYNEQFF
j_call: TRBJ2-5; v_call: TRBV18; cdr3_aa: CASSPRQIYQETQYF
j_call: TRBJ2-3; v_call: TRBV7-2; cdr3_aa: CASSLWGTSGSTDTQYF
j_call: TRBJ2-1; v_call: TRBV5-1; cdr3_aa: CASSGDSFAYNEQFF
j_call: TRBJ2-3; v_call: TRBV14; cdr3_aa: CASSLSGAADTQYF
j_call: TRBJ2-5; v_call: TRBV2; cdr3_aa: CASSRPVEWQETQYF
j_call: TRBJ1-5; v_call: TRBV27; cdr3_aa: CASSPMDRVRASNQPQHF
j_call: TRBJ2-5; v_call: TRBV5-1; cdr3_aa: CASSTTSGARVQTQYF
j_call: TRBJ2-5; v_call: TRBV5-1; cdr3_aa: CASSLGNSGRAETQYF
j_call: TRBJ2-3; v_call: TRBV7-2; cdr3_aa: CASSLAGAMGDTQYF
j_call: TRBJ2-3; v_call: TRBV6-5; cdr3_aa: CASIGTSSTDTQYF
j_call: TRBJ2-1; v_call: TRBV4-3; cdr3_aa: CASSQEGLNNEQFF
j_call: TRBJ1-2; v_call: TRBV30; cdr3_aa: CAWSKQANYGYTF
j_call: TRBJ2-3; v_call: TRBV6-6; cdr3_aa: CASTGTSGNTQYF
j_call: TRBJ2-5; v_call: TRBV7-6; cdr3_aa: CASSLGEETQYF
j_call: TRBJ2-1; v_call: TRBV5-4; cdr3_aa: CASSPPAQSSYNEQFF
j_call: TRBJ2-1; v_call: TRBV29-1; cdr3_aa: CSVVSGGNEQFF
j_call: TRBJ2-5; v_call: TRBV5-6; cdr3_aa: CASSLVGSKETQYF
j_call: TRBJ2-3; v_call: TRBV7-9; cdr3_aa: CASSLDKREMVDTQYF
j_call: TRBJ2-5; v_call: TRBV11-2; cdr3_aa: CASSRRYQETQYF
j_call: TRBJ2-1; v_call: TRBV5-8; cdr3_aa: CASSLAGAHEQFF
j_call: TRBJ2-5; v_call: TRBV7-9; cdr3_aa: CASSPTGEPRKTQYF
j_call: TRBJ1-2; v_call: TRBV7-9; cdr3_aa: CASSLVGVGYGYTF